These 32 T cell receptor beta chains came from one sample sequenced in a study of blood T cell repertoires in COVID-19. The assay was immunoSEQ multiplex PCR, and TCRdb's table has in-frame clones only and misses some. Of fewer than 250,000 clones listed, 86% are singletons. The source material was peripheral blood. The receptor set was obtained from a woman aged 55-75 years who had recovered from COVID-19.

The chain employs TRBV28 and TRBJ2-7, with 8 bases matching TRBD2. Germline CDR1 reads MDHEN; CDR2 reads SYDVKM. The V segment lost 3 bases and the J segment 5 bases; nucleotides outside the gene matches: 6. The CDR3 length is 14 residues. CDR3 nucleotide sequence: TGTGCCAGCAGTTTCGCGGGGGGCATGAACGAGCAGTACTTC. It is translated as CASSFAGGMNEQYF. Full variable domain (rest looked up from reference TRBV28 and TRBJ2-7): DVKVTQSSRYLVKRTGEKVFLECVQDMDHENMFWYRQDPGLGLRLIYFSYDVKMKEKGDIPEGYSVSREKKERFSLILESASTNQTSMYLCASSFAGGMNEQYFGPGTRLTVT.

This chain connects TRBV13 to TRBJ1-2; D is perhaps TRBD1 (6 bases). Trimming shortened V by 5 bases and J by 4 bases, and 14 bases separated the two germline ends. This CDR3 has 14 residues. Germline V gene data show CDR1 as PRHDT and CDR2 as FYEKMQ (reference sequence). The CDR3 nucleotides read TGTGCCAGCAGCCAAGGGGGAATCGGCTATGGCTACACCTTC. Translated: CASSQGGIGYGYTF.

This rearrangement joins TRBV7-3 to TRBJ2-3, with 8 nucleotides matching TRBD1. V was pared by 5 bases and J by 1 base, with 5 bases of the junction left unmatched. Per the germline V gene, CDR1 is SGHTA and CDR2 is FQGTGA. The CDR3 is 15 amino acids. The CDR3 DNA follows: TGTGCCAGCAGCGGCCCGACAGGGGGCACAGATACGCAGTATTTT. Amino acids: CASSGPTGGTDTQYF.

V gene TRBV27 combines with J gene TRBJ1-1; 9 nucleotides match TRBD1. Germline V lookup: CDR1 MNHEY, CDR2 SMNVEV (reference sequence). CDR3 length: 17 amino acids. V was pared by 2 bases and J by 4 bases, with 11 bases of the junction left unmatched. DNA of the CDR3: TGTGCCAGCAGTTTAACGTGGGGACAGGGTGTCGGCACTGAAGCTTTCTTT. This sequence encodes CASSLTWGQGVGTEAFF.

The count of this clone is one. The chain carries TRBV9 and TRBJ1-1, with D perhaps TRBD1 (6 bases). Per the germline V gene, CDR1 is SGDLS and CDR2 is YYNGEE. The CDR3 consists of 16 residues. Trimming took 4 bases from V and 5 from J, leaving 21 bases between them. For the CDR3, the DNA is TGTGCCAGCAGCCCAGGTTCGAGCACTCAGGGGACTGAAGCTTTCTTT. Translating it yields CASSPGSSTQGTEAFF.

DNA for the CDR3: TGTGCCACCAGTGTCAACCCCCTAACGGGGGCTGGAAACACCATATATTTT. It is translated as CATSVNPLTGAGNTIYF. The chain employs TRBV24-1 and TRBJ1-3; D is perhaps TRBD1 (5 bases). The CDR3 covers 17 residues. CDR1 is KGHDR, CDR2 SFDVKD, per germline. V was shortened by 5 bases and J by 2 bases, with 18 bases between the two germline ends.

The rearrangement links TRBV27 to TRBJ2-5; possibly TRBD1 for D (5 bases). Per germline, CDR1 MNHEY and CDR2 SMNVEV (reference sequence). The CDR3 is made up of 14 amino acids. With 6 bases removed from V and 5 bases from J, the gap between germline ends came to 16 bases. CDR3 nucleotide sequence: TGTGCCAGCAGGGGTTTGCAGGGCTGGGAGACCCAGTACTTC. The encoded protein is CASRGLQGWETQYF.

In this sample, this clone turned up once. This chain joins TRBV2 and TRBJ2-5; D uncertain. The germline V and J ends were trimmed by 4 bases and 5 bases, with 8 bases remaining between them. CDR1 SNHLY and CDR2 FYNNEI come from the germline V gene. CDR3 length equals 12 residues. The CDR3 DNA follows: TGTGCCAGCAGTGCTGTCAGGGAGACCCAGTACTTC. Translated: CASSAVRETQYF. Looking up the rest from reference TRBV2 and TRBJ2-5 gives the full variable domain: EPEVTQTPSHQVTQMGQEVILRCVPISNHLYFYWYRQILGQKVEFLVSFYNNEISEKSEIFDDQFSVERPDGSNFTLKIRSTKLEDSAMYFCASSAVRETQYFGPGTRLLVL.

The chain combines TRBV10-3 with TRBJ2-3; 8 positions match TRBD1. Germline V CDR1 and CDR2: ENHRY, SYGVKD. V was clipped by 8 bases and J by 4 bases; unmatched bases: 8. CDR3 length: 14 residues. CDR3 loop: CAIGAGQAADTQYF. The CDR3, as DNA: TGTGCCATCGGGGCGGGACAGGCGGCAGATACGCAGTATTTT.

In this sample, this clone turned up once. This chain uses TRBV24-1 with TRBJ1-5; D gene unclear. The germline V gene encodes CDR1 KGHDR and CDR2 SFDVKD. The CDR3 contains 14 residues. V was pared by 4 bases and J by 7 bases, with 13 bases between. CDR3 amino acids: CATSDPLGTQPQHF. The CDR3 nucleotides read TGTGCCACCAGTGACCCCCTTGGCACGCAGCCCCAGCATTTT.

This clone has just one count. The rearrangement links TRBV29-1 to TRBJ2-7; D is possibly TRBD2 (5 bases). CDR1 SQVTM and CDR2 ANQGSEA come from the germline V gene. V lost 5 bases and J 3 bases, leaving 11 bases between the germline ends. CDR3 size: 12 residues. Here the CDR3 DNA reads TGCAGCGTTCTCTCGGGGTTCTACGAGCAGTACTTC. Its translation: CSVLSGFYEQYF.

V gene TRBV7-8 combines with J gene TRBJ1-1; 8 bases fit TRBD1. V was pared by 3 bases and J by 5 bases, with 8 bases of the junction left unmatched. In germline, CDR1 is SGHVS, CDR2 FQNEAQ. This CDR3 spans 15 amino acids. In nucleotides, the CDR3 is TGTGCCAGCAGCTTTACCCCAGGGGGCGAAACTGAAGCTTTCTTT. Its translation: CASSFTPGGETEAFF.

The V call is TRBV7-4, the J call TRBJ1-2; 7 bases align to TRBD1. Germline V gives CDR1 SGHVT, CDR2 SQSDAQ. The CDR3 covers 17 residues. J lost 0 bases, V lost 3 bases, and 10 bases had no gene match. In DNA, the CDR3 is TGTGCCAGCAGCTTGTACCGGGACAGAAAAGCTAACTATGGCTACACCTTC. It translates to CASSLYRDRKANYGYTF.

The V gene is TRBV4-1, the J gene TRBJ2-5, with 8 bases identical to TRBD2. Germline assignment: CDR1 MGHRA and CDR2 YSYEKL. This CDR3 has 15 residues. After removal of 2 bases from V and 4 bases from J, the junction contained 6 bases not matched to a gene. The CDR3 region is CASSQRGAGVETQYF. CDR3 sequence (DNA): TGCGCCAGCAGCCAAAGAGGAGCGGGGGTAGAGACCCAGTACTTC.

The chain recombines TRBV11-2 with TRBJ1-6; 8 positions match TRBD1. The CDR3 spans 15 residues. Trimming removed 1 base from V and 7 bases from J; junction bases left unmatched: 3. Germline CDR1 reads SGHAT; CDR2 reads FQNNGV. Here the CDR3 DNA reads TGTGCCAGCAGCTTAGTCCACAGGGGGAATTCACCCCTCCACTTT. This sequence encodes CASSLVHRGNSPLHF.

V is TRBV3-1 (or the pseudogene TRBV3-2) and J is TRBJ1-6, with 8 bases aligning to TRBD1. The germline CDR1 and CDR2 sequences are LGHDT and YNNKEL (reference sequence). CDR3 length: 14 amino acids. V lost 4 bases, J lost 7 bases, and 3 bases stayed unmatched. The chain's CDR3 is CASSPRDRNSPLHF. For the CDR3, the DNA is TGTGCCAGCAGCCCCCGGGACAGGAATTCACCCCTCCACTTT.

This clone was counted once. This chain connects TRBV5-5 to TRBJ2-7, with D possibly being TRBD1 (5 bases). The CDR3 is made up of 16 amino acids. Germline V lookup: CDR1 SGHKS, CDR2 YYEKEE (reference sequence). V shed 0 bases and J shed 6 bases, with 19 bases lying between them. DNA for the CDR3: TGTGCCAGCAGCTTGGTTGGTGTAGGGGTTTGGTCCGAGCAGTACTTC. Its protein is CASSLVGVGVWSEQYF. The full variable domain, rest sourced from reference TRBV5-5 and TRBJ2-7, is DAGVTQSPTHLIKTRGQQVTLRCSPISGHKSVSWYQQVLGQGPQFIFQYYEKEERGRGNFPDRFSARQFPNYSSELNVNALLLGDSALYLCASSLVGVGVWSEQYFGPGTRLTVT.

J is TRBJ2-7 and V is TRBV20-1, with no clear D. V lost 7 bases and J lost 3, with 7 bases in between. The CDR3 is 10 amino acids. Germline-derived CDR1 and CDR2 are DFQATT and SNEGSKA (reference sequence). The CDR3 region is CSGSLYEQYF. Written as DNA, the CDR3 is TGCAGTGGTTCACTCTACGAGCAGTACTTC.

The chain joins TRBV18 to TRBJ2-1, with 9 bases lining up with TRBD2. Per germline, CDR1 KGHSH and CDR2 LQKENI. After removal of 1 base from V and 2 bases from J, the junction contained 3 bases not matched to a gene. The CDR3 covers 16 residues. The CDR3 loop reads CASSPRAGGTYNEQFF. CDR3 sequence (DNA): TGTGCCAGCTCACCACGTGCGGGGGGGACCTACAATGAGCAGTTCTTC.

The CDR3 protein is CASSPHRDQPQHF. The CDR3 nucleotides are TGTGCCAGCTCACCCCACAGGGATCAGCCCCAGCATTTT. The chain recombines TRBV18 with TRBJ1-5; maybe TRBD1 (6 bases). Trimming shortened V by 3 bases and J by 5 bases, and 8 bases separated the two germline ends. The V gene's germline CDR1 is KGHSH and CDR2 LQKENI. This CDR3 spans 13 amino acids.

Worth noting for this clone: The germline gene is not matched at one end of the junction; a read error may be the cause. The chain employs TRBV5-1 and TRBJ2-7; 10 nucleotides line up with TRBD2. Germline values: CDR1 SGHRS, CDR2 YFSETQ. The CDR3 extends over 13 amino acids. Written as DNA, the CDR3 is TGCGCCAGCAGCTTGGAAACTAGCGGGGTGGAACGGTTC. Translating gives CASSLETSGVERF.

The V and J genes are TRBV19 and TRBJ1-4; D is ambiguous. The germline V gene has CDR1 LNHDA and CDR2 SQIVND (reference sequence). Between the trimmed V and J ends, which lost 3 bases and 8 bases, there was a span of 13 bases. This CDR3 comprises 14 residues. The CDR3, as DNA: TGTGCCAGTAGTATTGGGGTTGGAGGGGAAAAACTGTTTTTT. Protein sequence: CASSIGVGGEKLFF.

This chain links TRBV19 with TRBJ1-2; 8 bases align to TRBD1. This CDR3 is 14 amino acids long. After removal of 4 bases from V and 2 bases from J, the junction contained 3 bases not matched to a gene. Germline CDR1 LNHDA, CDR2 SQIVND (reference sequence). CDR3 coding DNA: TGTGCCAGTAGTAGGACAGGGTCCAACTATGGCTACACCTTC. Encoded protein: CASSRTGSNYGYTF.

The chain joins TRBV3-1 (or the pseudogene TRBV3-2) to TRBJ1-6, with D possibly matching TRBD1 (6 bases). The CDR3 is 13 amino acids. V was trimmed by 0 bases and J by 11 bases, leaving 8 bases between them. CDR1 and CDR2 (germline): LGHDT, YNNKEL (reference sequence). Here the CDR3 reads CASSQEGGTPLHF. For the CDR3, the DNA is TGTGCCAGCAGCCAAGAAGGGGGAACACCCCTCCACTTT.

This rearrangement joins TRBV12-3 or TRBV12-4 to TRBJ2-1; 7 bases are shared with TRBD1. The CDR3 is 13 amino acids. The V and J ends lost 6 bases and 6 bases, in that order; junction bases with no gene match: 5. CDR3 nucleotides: TGTGCCAGCAGCCACGACAGGGCCAATGAGCAGTTCTTC. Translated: CASSHDRANEQFF.

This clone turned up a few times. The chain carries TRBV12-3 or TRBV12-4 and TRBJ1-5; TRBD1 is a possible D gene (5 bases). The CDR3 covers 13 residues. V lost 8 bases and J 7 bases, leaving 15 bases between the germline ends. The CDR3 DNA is TGTGCCAGCGCCCTACAGGCGAGGCAGCCCCAGCATTTT. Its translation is CASALQARQPQHF.

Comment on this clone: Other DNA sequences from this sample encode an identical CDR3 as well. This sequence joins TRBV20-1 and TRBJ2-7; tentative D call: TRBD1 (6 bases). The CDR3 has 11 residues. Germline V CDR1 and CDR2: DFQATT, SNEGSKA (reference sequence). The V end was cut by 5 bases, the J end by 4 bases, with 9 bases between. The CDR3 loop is CSARRGYEQYF. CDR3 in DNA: TGCAGTGCTCGCAGGGGTTACGAGCAGTACTTC.

CDR3 region: CASVRLGRNYGYTF. The CDR3 bases are TGTGCCAGCGTTCGTTTGGGGAGGAACTATGGCTACACCTTC. V usage is TRBV6-5 and J usage is TRBJ1-2; D remains unclear. CDR3 size: 14 residues. V lost 8 bases, J lost 2 bases, and 15 bases lay in between. Germline V gives CDR1 MNHEY, CDR2 SVGAGI.

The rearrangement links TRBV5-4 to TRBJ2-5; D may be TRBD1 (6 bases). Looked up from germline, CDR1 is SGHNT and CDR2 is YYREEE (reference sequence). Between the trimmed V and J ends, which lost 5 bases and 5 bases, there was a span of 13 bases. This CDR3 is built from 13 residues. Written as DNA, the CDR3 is TGTGCCAGCAGACCAGGACAGTACGAGACCCAGTACTTC. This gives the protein CASRPGQYETQYF.

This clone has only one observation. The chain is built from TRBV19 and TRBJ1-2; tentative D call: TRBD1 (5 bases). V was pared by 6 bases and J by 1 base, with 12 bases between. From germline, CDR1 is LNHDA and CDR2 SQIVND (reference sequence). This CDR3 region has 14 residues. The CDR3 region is CASSPQGFNYGYTF. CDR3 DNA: TGTGCCAGTAGCCCTCAGGGCTTTAACTATGGCTACACCTTC.

The CDR3, as DNA: TGTGCCAGCAGGCTGACATCGCTCAATCAGCCCCAGCATTTT. Its protein product is CASRLTSLNQPQHF. V and J are TRBV28 and TRBJ1-5; D is unclear. CDR3 size: 14 residues. CDR1 and CDR2 from the germline V gene are MDHEN and SYDVKM. Trimming removed 6 bases at V and 3 bases at J, with 12 bases between.

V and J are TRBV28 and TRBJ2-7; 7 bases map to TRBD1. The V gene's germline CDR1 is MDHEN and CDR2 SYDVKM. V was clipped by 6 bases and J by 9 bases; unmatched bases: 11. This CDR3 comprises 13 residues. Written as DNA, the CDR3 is TGTGCCAGCAGCCGAGACAGGGCCCGGGCGCAGTACTTC. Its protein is CASSRDRARAQYF. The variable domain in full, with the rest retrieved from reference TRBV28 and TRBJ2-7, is DVKVTQSSRYLVKRTGEKVFLECVQDMDHENMFWYRQDPGLGLRLIYFSYDVKMKEKGDIPEGYSVSREKKERFSLILESASTNQTSMYLCASSRDRARAQYFGPGTRLTVT.